The 26 T cell receptor beta chains below come from one sample, sequenced in a study of prognosis after radiotherapy for stage I lung cancer. By two-round multiplex PCR, the TCR beta CDR3 was amplified from genomic DNA. Every TRBV and TRBJ gene had its own specific primer in first-round PCR. In TCRdb, the multiplex PCR reads were re-called with MiXCR into one record per CDR3 protein. The sample lists around 30,000 distinct CDR3 sequences, 32% occurring once. The starting material was PBMCs, obtained before or after stereotactic body radiation therapy (not recorded which). The receptors come from a donor over 45 with non-small cell lung cancer.

In this sample, this clonotype turned up many times. This chain joins TRBV29-1 and TRBJ2-2; the match to TRBD2 covers 9 bases. The CDR3 consists of 16 residues. CDR1 and CDR2 (germline): SQVTM, ANQGSEA. The J segment lost 0 bases and the V segment lost 7 bases, leaving 9 bases of the junction unmatched. The DNA for the CDR3 is TGCAGCGCATCGACTAGCGGACTTGCGAACACCGGGGAGCTGTTTTTT. Protein sequence: CSASTSGLANTGELFF.

V and J are TRBV6-2 or TRBV6-3 and TRBJ2-3; D possibly matches TRBD1 or TRBD2 (5 bases each). The CDR3 contains 15 residues. Germline CDR1 reads MNHEY; CDR2 reads SVGEGT. V was cut by 5 bases and J by 2 bases, with 14 bases left in between. The CDR3 spells CASSELGEHTDTQYF. The CDR3 region has the DNA TGTGCCAGCAGTGAATTAGGGGAGCACACAGATACGCAGTATTTT.

This chain joins TRBV20-1 and TRBJ2-3, with D perhaps matching TRBD1 or TRBD2 (5 bases each). CDR3 length: 18 amino acids. The ends were cut back, 0 bases at V and 0 bases at J, with 19 bases in the middle. From germline, CDR1 is DFQATT and CDR2 SNEGSKA (reference sequence). CDR3 in DNA: TGCAGTGCTAGAGATATCACGGGGATCGGGACCAGCACAGATACGCAGTATTTT. Its translation: CSARDITGIGTSTDTQYF.

Details on this clonotype: This sequence is one base from a far larger clone and is likely a read error. This chain links TRBV19 with TRBJ2-5, with 7 positions matching TRBD2. The J call may be in error: the DNA end matches TRBJ2-1 better. Germline CDR1 is LNHDA and CDR2 is SQIVND (reference sequence). The CDR3 consists of 15 residues. The CDR3 region is CASSMGGVSGREQFF. CDR3 DNA: TGTGCCAGTAGTATGGGGGGGGTGTCAGGGAGGGAGCAGTTCTTC.

This clonotype was observed at least ten times. V and J are TRBV7-3 and TRBJ1-1; unclear D gene. Germline CDR1 and CDR2: SGHTA and FQGTGA. With 2 bases removed from V and 0 bases from J, the gap between germline ends came to 10 bases. The CDR3 has 15 amino acids. This chain's CDR3 is CASSLSPIMNTEAFF. CDR3 coding DNA: TGTGCCAGCAGCTTATCCCCAATCATGAACACTGAAGCTTTCTTT.

This clonotype was picked up many times. This chain links TRBV7-3 with TRBJ1-2; the D is unclear. Germline V gene data show CDR1 as SGHTA and CDR2 as FQGTGA. This CDR3 is 13 amino acids long. V was trimmed by 0 bases and J by 8 bases, leaving 10 bases between them. The CDR3 spells CASSLTAGNGYTF. The CDR3, as DNA: TGTGCCAGCAGCTTAACAGCCGGGAACGGCTACACCTTC.

The J gene is TRBJ2-2, the V gene TRBV28, with 14 bases aligning to TRBD2. The CDR3 is 16 residues long. J lost 4 bases, V lost 5 bases, and 3 bases had no gene match. Germline V lookup: CDR1 MDHEN, CDR2 SYDVKM. CDR3 coding DNA: TGTGCCAGCAGTACCGGGACTAGCGGGGGCACCGGGGAGCTGTTTTTT. Residues: CASSTGTSGGTGELFF. Variable domain in full (rest from reference TRBV28 and TRBJ2-2): DVKVTQSSRYLVKRTGEKVFLECVQDMDHENMFWYRQDPGLGLRLIYFSYDVKMKEKGDIPEGYSVSREKKERFSLILESASTNQTSMYLCASSTGTSGGTGELFFGEGSRLTVL.

This clonotype has only a few counts. The rearrangement uses TRBV7-2 and TRBJ2-3; no firm D call. The V end was cut by 4 bases, the J end by 8 bases, with 7 bases between. This CDR3 spans 11 amino acids. CDR1 is SGHTA and CDR2 is FQGNSA in the germline V gene. The CDR3 here is CASSSQFTQYF. DNA for the CDR3: TGTGCCAGCAGCTCCCAGTTTACGCAGTATTTT.

The V gene is TRBV5-5, the J gene TRBJ2-3, with 9 bases aligning to TRBD2. This CDR3 has 16 residues. Losses at the gene ends were 4 bases for V and 0 bases for J; bases not matched to a gene: 6. Germline-derived CDR1 and CDR2 are SGHKS and YYEKEE (reference sequence). The CDR3: CASSLGLAQSTDTQYF. The CDR3 DNA reads as TGTGCCAGCAGCCTTGGACTAGCGCAAAGCACAGATACGCAGTATTTT.

There are many counts of this clonotype. This rearrangement joins TRBV19 to TRBJ1-1; D remains unclear. The germline CDR1 and CDR2 sequences are LNHDA and SQIVND (reference sequence). Trimming took 6 bases from V and 5 from J, leaving 16 bases between them. This CDR3 has 14 amino acids. CDR3 sequence: CASRQSLVGTEAFF. CDR3 bases: TGTGCCAGTAGACAGTCCTTGGTTGGGACTGAAGCTTTCTTT.

With regard to this clonotype: The conserved closing phenylalanine or tryptophan is absent in this CDR3, likely reflecting a read error. The chain recombines TRBV6-5 with TRBJ1-5, with D unclear. The CDR3 spans 14 residues. The germline CDR1 and CDR2 sequences are MNHEY and SVGAGI. CDR3 in amino acids: CASIYLFGNQPQHL. The CDR3 nucleotides are TGTGCCAGCATTTACCTGTTTGGCAATCAGCCCCAGCATTTG.

On this clonotype itself: Being one base from a much bigger clone, this may be a read error. This chain uses TRBV19 with TRBJ1-4; the D is unclear. Germline lookup yields CDR1 LNHDA and CDR2 SQIVND (reference sequence). The CDR3 has 13 residues. Trimming shortened V by 6 bases and J by 4 bases, and 9 bases separated the two germline ends. CDR3 coding DNA: TGTGCCAGTAGCCTCCCAAGTAATGAAAAACTGTTTTTT. The encoded protein is CASSLPSNEKLFF.

Comment on this clonotype: A far more abundant clone sits one base away, making this likely a read error. V usage is TRBV6-9 and J usage is TRBJ2-3; 7 bases match TRBD2. CDR1 is MNHGY, CDR2 SVAAGI, per germline. The CDR3 is 16 residues long. CDR3: CANSSRLAGRGDTQYF. Written as DNA, the CDR3 is TGTGCCAACAGTTCACGTTTAGCGGGTAGGGGAGATACGCAGTATTTT.

This clonotype has at least ten counts. The rearrangement links TRBV20-1 to TRBJ1-1, with D possibly matching TRBD1 (5 bases). This CDR3 comprises 13 residues. V shed 1 base and J shed 5 bases, with 11 bases lying between them. From germline, CDR1 is DFQATT and CDR2 SNEGSKA (reference sequence). This CDR3 is CSARVAGGTEAFF. The CDR3 DNA follows: TGCAGTGCTAGAGTAGCCGGGGGGACTGAAGCTTTCTTT.

A word on this clonotype: This clone may be a read error of a much larger clone one base away. V and J are TRBV29-1 and TRBJ2-5; TRBD2 matches 10 bases. J lost 4 bases, V lost 8 bases, and 7 bases had no gene match. Per the germline V gene, CDR1 is SQVTM and CDR2 is ANQGSEA. The CDR3 is 13 residues long. The CDR3 is CSFASGSRETQYF. In DNA, the CDR3 is TGCAGCTTTGCTAGCGGGAGTCGAGAGACCCAGTACTTC.

Ten or more counts support this clonotype. The chain joins TRBV5-5 to TRBJ2-7, with D perhaps TRBD1 (5 bases). This CDR3 has 17 amino acids. In germline, CDR1 is SGHKS, CDR2 YYEKEE (reference sequence). The V gene lost 4 bases and the J gene lost 12 bases, with 32 bases spanning the gap. The CDR3 bases are TGTGCCAGCAGCCCTCTCAGCGCGGACACTCATTTCCTACGAGGGTACTTC. Translation gives CASSPLSADTHFLRGYF.

This clonotype was counted at least ten times. The V and J genes are TRBV20-1 and TRBJ2-1; D not certain. Germline lookup yields CDR1 DFQATT and CDR2 SNEGSKA (reference sequence). This CDR3 has 11 amino acids. Trimming took off 3 bases at V and 4 bases at J, with 4 bases between the two ends. The CDR3 sequence is CSARGYNEQFF. CDR3 in DNA: TGCAGTGCTAGGGGGTACAATGAGCAGTTCTTC.

In DNA, the CDR3 is TGTGCCAGCAGAACGAGACGGGAGGGAAATGAGCAGTTCTTC. It codes for CASRTRREGNEQFF. The chain carries TRBV27 and TRBJ2-1; 8 nucleotides match TRBD2. Per germline, CDR1 MNHEY and CDR2 SMNVEV (reference sequence). The trim removed 6 bases at V and 7 bases at J, leaving 8 bases unmatched. CDR3 length: 14 residues.

There are many counts of this clonotype. The rearrangement links TRBV5-1 to TRBJ2-4; D may be TRBD2 (7 bases). Germline values: CDR1 SGHRS, CDR2 YFSETQ. The V end was cut by 0 bases, the J end by 8 bases, with 15 bases between. CDR3 length: 15 amino acids. The chain's CDR3 is CASSLEEGGVDIQYF. The CDR3 region has the DNA TGCGCCAGCAGCTTGGAGGAGGGGGGGGTGGACATTCAGTACTTC.

This clonotype was found many times. This chain uses TRBV7-6 with TRBJ1-1; a weak D match, TRBD1 (6 bases). Germline CDR1 SGHVS, CDR2 FNYEAQ. The CDR3 contains 14 residues. Deletions cut 5 bases from V and 3 bases from J, with 13 bases between. The CDR3 sequence: CASSPPGVDTEAFF. For the CDR3, the DNA is TGTGCCAGCAGCCCCCCAGGGGTGGACACTGAAGCTTTCTTT. The complete variable domain, with remaining parts taken from reference TRBV7-6 and TRBJ1-1, reads GAGVSQSPRYKVTKRGQDVALRCDPISGHVSLYWYRQALGQGPEFLTYFNYEAQQDKSGLPNDRFSAERPEGSISTLTIQRTEQRDSAMYRCASSPPGVDTEAFFGQGTRLTVV.

The chain combines TRBV28 with TRBJ2-7; 7 bases match TRBD1. J lost 7 bases, V lost 4 bases, and 1 base had no gene match. The CDR3 contains 11 residues. CDR1 and CDR2 from the germline V gene are MDHEN and SYDVKM. The CDR3 nucleotides read TGTGCCAGCAGTTCGGGACAGGAGCAGTACGTC. Translated: CASSSGQEQYV.

This clonotype was detected only once. Possible read error: a much larger clone is one base away. The CDR3 region has the DNA TGTGCCAGCAGCGTAGATCCAGAAAACTATGGCTACACCTTC. This translates into CASSVDPENYGYTF. The V and J genes are TRBV9 and TRBJ1-2; D is uncertain. The CDR3 spans 14 residues. Trimming cost V 0 bases and J 2 bases, with 8 bases left between them. CDR1 SGDLS and CDR2 YYNGEE come from the germline V gene.

The table lists this clonotype with many counts. The rearrangement joins TRBV18 to TRBJ2-2; TRBD1 matches at 8 bases. The germline CDR1 and CDR2 sequences are KGHSH and LQKENI. The CDR3 totals 15 residues. V lost 3 bases to trimming and J lost 4 bases; unmatched junction nucleotides: 4. The CDR3 coding sequence is TGTGCCAGCTCACCCCGACAGGGGTTCACCGGGGAGCTGTTTTTT. Translated: CASSPRQGFTGELFF.

V gene TRBV19 combines with J gene TRBJ1-2, with D possibly TRBD1 on 6 matching bases. Germline V CDR1 and CDR2: LNHDA, SQIVND (reference sequence). The V end lost 7 bases, the J end lost 11 bases, and 8 bases lay between the germline ends. The CDR3 runs to 9 residues. The chain's CDR3 is CASIQGYTF. As DNA, the CDR3 is TGTGCCAGTATCCAGGGGTACACCTTC.

This clonotype was observed many times. The chain uses TRBV2 and TRBJ2-1; D tentatively reads TRBD1 or TRBD2 (5 bases each). Trimming shortened V by 6 bases and J by 6 bases, and 15 bases separated the two germline ends. This CDR3 is 14 amino acids long. CDR1 is SNHLY, CDR2 FYNNEI, per germline. This chain's CDR3 is CASRDSTRGNEQFF. The CDR3, as DNA: TGTGCCAGCAGAGACTCTACGAGGGGCAATGAGCAGTTCTTC.

This clonotype was recorded at least ten times. The rearrangement uses TRBV25-1 and TRBJ1-2; no definite D call. The germline V and J ends were trimmed by 1 base and 5 bases, with 8 bases remaining between them. The CDR3 is 13 amino acids. Germline CDR1 MGHDK, CDR2 SYGVNS. The CDR3 region is CASSEFIGYGYTF. CDR3 bases: TGTGCCAGCAGTGAATTTATTGGTTATGGCTACACCTTC.